What follows are 6 T cell receptor beta chains derived from one specimen sequenced in a study of cytomegalovirus exposure and HLA in healthy donors. Primers for the PCR totalled 60 Vbeta and 13 Jbeta. TCRdb's table, derived via immunoSEQ multiplex PCR, lists solely in-frame clones and lacks some. Counted here are 150,000 to 200,000 clones, 60% to 80% occurring once; the ten biggest clones make up around 0.96%. The sequenced sample consisted of PBMCs. These TCRs come from a woman in her 50s in good health and CMV-seropositive.

This sequence joins TRBV6-5 and TRBJ2-7; TRBD2 is a possible D gene (5 bases). Germline lookup yields CDR1 MNHEY and CDR2 SVGAGI. V lost 6 bases to trimming and J lost 3 bases, with 9 bases between them. The CDR3 length is 12 residues. The DNA for the CDR3 is TGTGCCAGCAGCAGGACTGTCTACGAGCAGTACTTC. This gives the protein CASSRTVYEQYF.

Notes on this clone: This CDR3 is also generated by other DNA sequences in the sample. V gene TRBV6-5 combines with J gene TRBJ1-1; 7 positions match TRBD1. The ends lost 4 bases at V and 4 bases at J; junction bases unmatched: 3. Germline CDR1 reads MNHEY; CDR2 reads SVGAGI. This CDR3 has 13 amino acids. The CDR3, as DNA: TGTGCCAGCAGTTGGCAGGGGGGCACTGAAGCTTTCTTT. Translated, it gives CASSWQGGTEAFF.

This clone occurred a few times. The chain is built from TRBV28 and TRBJ2-2, with TRBD2 matching over 12 bases. The CDR3 has 16 residues. Germline CDR1 reads MDHEN; CDR2 reads SYDVKM. V lost 5 bases to trimming and J lost 4 bases; unmatched junction nucleotides: 5. The CDR3 loop reads CASSSLAGGGTGELFF. The CDR3 DNA is TGTGCCAGCAGTAGTCTAGCGGGGGGGGGCACCGGGGAGCTGTTTTTT.

The genes are TRBV19 and TRBJ2-4; TRBD2 agrees at 9 bases. The CDR3 covers 17 residues. Germline assignment: CDR1 LNHDA and CDR2 SQIVND (reference sequence). With 3 bases clipped from V and 1 base from J, the junction kept 7 bases outside the gene matches. In nucleotides, the CDR3 is TGTGCCAGTAGTATGATGGCGGGAGGGCCGGCCAAAAACATTCAGTACTTC. Protein sequence: CASSMMAGGPAKNIQYF. Full variable domain (outside the CDR3, taken from reference TRBV19 and TRBJ2-4): DGGITQSPKYLFRKEGQNVTLSCEQNLNHDAMYWYRQDPGQGLRLIYYSQIVNDFQKGDIAEGYSVSREKKESFPLTVTSAQKNPTAFYLCASSMMAGGPAKNIQYFGAGTRLSVL.

This chain connects TRBV15 to TRBJ1-1, with a weak D call TRBD1 (6 bases). V gave up 0 bases and J gave up 10 bases, with 12 bases separating them. Germline V gene sequence: CDR1 LNHNV, CDR2 YYDKDF (reference sequence). The CDR3 spans 13 residues. CDR3 DNA sequence: TGTGCCACCAGCAGAGAGGGGGCGGCGCGAGCTTTCTTT. This codes for CATSREGAARAFF.

V is TRBV6-5 and J is TRBJ1-2, with a tentative D call TRBD1 (5 bases). The ends were cut back, 10 bases at V and 5 bases at J, with 11 bases in the middle. CDR1 and CDR2 from the germline V gene are MNHEY and SVGAGI. The CDR3 contains 11 residues. CDR3 nucleotides: TGTGCCACCTCGAAGGGGTATGGCTACACCTTC. It encodes CATSKGYGYTF.